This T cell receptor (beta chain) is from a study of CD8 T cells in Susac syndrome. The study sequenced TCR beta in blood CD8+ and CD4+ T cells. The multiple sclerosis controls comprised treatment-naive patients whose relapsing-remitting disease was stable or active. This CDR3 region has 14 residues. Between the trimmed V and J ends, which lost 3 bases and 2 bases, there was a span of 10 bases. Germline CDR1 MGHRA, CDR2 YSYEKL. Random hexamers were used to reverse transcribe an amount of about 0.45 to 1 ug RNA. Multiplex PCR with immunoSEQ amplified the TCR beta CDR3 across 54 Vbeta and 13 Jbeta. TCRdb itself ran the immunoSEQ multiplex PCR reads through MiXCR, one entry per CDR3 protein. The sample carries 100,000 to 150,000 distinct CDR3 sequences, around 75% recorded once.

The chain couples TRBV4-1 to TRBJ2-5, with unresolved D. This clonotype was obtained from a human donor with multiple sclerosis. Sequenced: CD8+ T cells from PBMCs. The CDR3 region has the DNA TGCGCCAGCAGCCACTCGATTGATCAAGAGACCCAGTACTTC. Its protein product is CASSHSIDQETQYF.